The 19 T cell receptor beta chains in this list originate from one sample, sequenced in a study of human T cells and chemical hapten exposure. Time point specified: patch test 2, 6 weeks after DPC sensitization. Treatment noted: therapeutic diphenylcyclopropenone sensitization with weekly scalp DPC. MiXCR, run by TCRdb on the RACE reads, gives a single entry per CDR3 protein. The data show 120,000 to 150,000 distinct CDR3 sequences, 10% to 15% seen once. The source was whole blood, collected in connection with sensitization to the hapten diphenylcyclopropenone (DPC). These receptors originate from a woman between 45 and 60 years old with alopecia areata. Some clones in this sample may be carry-over from other donors' samples.

On this clonotype itself: At one end the junction does not follow the germline gene, possibly because of a read error. The genes are TRBV11-3 and TRBJ2-3, with D possibly being TRBD2 (7 bases). CDR3 length: 18 residues. CDR1 is SGHNT, CDR2 YENEEA, per germline. CDR3: CASSLDRGGRDSTDTQYF. The CDR3 nucleotides are TGTGCCAGCAGTTTAGATAGGGGGGGAAGAGATAGCACAGATACGCAGTATTTT.

The chain combines TRBV15 with TRBJ2-1; D perhaps matches TRBD2 (5 bases). CDR1 is LNHNV, CDR2 YYDKDF, per germline (reference sequence). V dropped 4 bases and J dropped 1 base, with 11 bases sitting between them. There are 15 residues in the CDR3. The CDR3 spells CATSNGQRSYNEQFF. The CDR3 DNA sequence: TGTGCCACCAGCAACGGCCAGCGGTCCTACAATGAGCAGTTCTTC.

The chain uses TRBV11-2 and TRBJ1-1; the match to TRBD1 covers 7 bases. There are 14 residues in the CDR3. J was trimmed by 12 bases and V by 1 base; bases with no gene match: 11. The germline gives CDR1 SGHAT, CDR2 FQNNGV. The CDR3 nucleotides read TGTGCCAGCAGCTTAGCAGGAGGGGGACAGAGGTCTTTCTTT. It encodes CASSLAGGGQRSFF.

The chain has TRBV28 and TRBJ2-6; D not certain. Looked up from germline, CDR1 is MDHEN and CDR2 is SYDVKM. Trimming stripped 3 bases from V and 0 bases from J, with 6 bases between. This CDR3 has 15 amino acids. The CDR3 DNA is TGTGCCAGCAGTTTCGTGGGCTCTGGGGCCAACGTCCTGACTTTC. It translates to CASSFVGSGANVLTF.

This clonotype turned up a few times. The chain has TRBV12-3 or TRBV12-4 and TRBJ2-1, with 13 bases matching TRBD2. The CDR3 spans 17 residues. The ends lost 4 bases at V and 1 base at J; junction bases unmatched: 4. The CDR3 bases are TGTGCCAGCAGTTGGTTACTAGCGGGAGGGTCCTACAATGAGCAGTTCTTC. It yields the protein CASSWLLAGGSYNEQFF.

This clonotype was seen a handful of times. The V and J genes are TRBV19 and TRBJ1-5, with 7 bases aligning to TRBD1. This CDR3 has 15 residues. V lost 6 bases, J lost 4 bases, and 9 bases stayed unmatched. Germline V gene lookup returns CDR1 LNHDA and CDR2 SQIVND (reference sequence). The CDR3 nucleotides are TGTGCCAGTAGCTCCCGGGACAGCCCTAATCAGCCCCAGCATTTT. Translating it yields CASSSRDSPNQPQHF.

This clonotype came up a few times. The chain uses TRBV4-1 and TRBJ2-5; a weak D match, TRBD2 (5 bases). CDR1 and CDR2 from the germline V gene are MGHRA and YSYEKL. This CDR3 has 16 amino acids. The V end lost 0 bases, the J end lost 0 bases, and 11 bases lay between the germline ends. This chain's CDR3 is CASSQDLSGYQETQYF. In DNA form, the CDR3 reads TGCGCCAGCAGCCAAGATCTTTCGGGGTACCAAGAGACCCAGTACTTC.

The chain combines TRBV6-6 with TRBJ2-2, with 7 bases identical to TRBD2. Germline assignment: CDR1 MNHNY and CDR2 SVGAGI (reference sequence). The CDR3 sequence is 16 residues long. The trim removed 5 bases at V and 5 bases at J, leaving 11 bases unmatched. CDR3: CASSQSMAGVTGELFF. CDR3 nucleotide sequence: TGTGCCAGCAGTCAATCTATGGCGGGAGTGACCGGGGAGCTGTTTTTT.

This clonotype was found a few times. V usage is TRBV10-3 and J usage is TRBJ2-7; 7 nucleotides align to TRBD2. The CDR3 runs 15 residues. The germline V gene encodes CDR1 ENHRY and CDR2 SYGVKD. The V and J ends lost 2 bases and 1 base, in that order; junction bases with no gene match: 5. The CDR3 sequence is CAISERAGVSYEQYF. The CDR3, as DNA: TGTGCCATCAGTGAGCGCGCGGGAGTTTCCTACGAGCAGTACTTC.

At least ten counts were recorded for this clonotype. The gene calls are TRBV2 and TRBJ2-3; D call uncertain. The CDR3 runs 12 residues. V lost 3 bases and J 5 bases, leaving 6 bases between the germline ends. The germline CDR1 and CDR2 sequences are SNHLY and FYNNEI. In DNA form, the CDR3 reads TGTGCCAGCAGTGACGGAAGAGATACGCAGTATTTT. It encodes CASSDGRDTQYF.

The CDR3 here is CASSESGGSETQYF. In nucleotides, the CDR3 is TGTGCCAGCAGTGAATCTGGGGGCTCGGAGACCCAGTACTTC. The gene calls are TRBV2 and TRBJ2-5, with a weak D call TRBD1 (6 bases). Germline CDR1 SNHLY, CDR2 FYNNEI. This CDR3 has 14 amino acids. The V end was cut by 2 bases, the J end by 5 bases, with 12 bases between. The whole variable domain, filled in from reference TRBV2 and TRBJ2-5, reads EPEVTQTPSHQVTQMGQEVILRCVPISNHLYFYWYRQILGQKVEFLVSFYNNEISEKSEIFDDQFSVERPDGSNFTLKIRSTKLEDSAMYFCASSESGGSETQYFGPGTRLLVL.

The chain joins TRBV9 to TRBJ1-1; D remains ambiguous. Between the trimmed V and J ends, which lost 4 bases and 2 bases, there was a span of 15 bases. Germline assignment: CDR1 SGDLS and CDR2 YYNGEE. This CDR3 is built from 15 residues. The CDR3: CASSPRSSPNTEAFF. The CDR3 DNA follows: TGTGCCAGCAGCCCCCGTTCCTCCCCTAACACTGAAGCTTTCTTT.

The gene calls are TRBV24-1 and TRBJ2-1, with D maybe TRBD2 (5 bases). The germline V gene has CDR1 KGHDR and CDR2 SFDVKD. The V and J ends lost 5 bases and 0 bases respectively, with 13 bases between them. This CDR3 has 16 amino acids. DNA for the CDR3: TGTGCCACCAGTGGGCTAGCCAGCAGCTCCTACAATGAGCAGTTCTTC. Its translation is CATSGLASSSYNEQFF.

This clonotype was found many times. This chain joins TRBV6-2 or TRBV6-3 and TRBJ1-5; D gene ambiguous. The CDR3 extends over 13 amino acids. Trimming removed 7 bases at V and 2 bases at J, with 9 bases between. The germline CDR1 and CDR2 sequences are MNHEY and SVGEGT. In DNA form, the CDR3 reads TGTGCCAGCACCCTGTCGGGCAATCAGCCCCAGCATTTT. It encodes CASTLSGNQPQHF.

This clonotype was detected many times. This rearrangement joins TRBV7-2 to TRBJ2-2, with D possibly TRBD1 on 6 matching bases. Germline V gene lookup returns CDR1 SGHTA and CDR2 FQGNSA. V lost 6 bases, J lost 2 bases, and 19 bases lay in between. The CDR3 has 17 amino acids. The chain's CDR3 is CASSLAPNRVNTGELFF. CDR3 nucleotides: TGTGCCAGCAGTCTAGCCCCAAACAGGGTAAACACCGGGGAGCTGTTTTTT.

This clonotype has more than one count but fewer than ten. The chain's CDR3 is CASGVSSTGELFF. The DNA of the CDR3 is TGCGCCAGCGGAGTATCTAGCACCGGGGAGCTGTTTTTT. The chain employs TRBV10-1 and TRBJ2-2; D uncertain. The germline CDR1 and CDR2 sequences are WNHNN and SYGVQD (reference sequence). The germline V and J ends were trimmed by 8 bases and 4 bases, with 11 bases remaining between them. The CDR3 spans 13 residues.

V is TRBV28 and J is TRBJ2-3; unclear D gene. This CDR3 is 12 amino acids long. Trimming took off 7 bases at V and 11 bases at J, with 16 bases between the two ends. Germline V gene lookup returns CDR1 MDHEN and CDR2 SYDVKM. This chain's CDR3 is CASTQSHLGQYF. DNA for the CDR3: TGTGCCAGCACCCAGTCCCACCTTGGGCAGTATTTT. Full variable domain (remainder filled in from reference TRBV28 and TRBJ2-3): DVKVTQSSRYLVKRTGEKVFLECVQDMDHENMFWYRQDPGLGLRLIYFSYDVKMKEKGDIPEGYSVSREKKERFSLILESASTNQTSMYLCASTQSHLGQYFGPGTRLTVL.

This clonotype was counted only a few times. The J gene is TRBJ1-2, the V gene TRBV6-5; 7 nucleotides line up with TRBD1. The CDR3 is 14 residues long. The V and J ends lost 6 bases and 1 base, in that order; junction bases with no gene match: 5. The germline gives CDR1 MNHEY, CDR2 SVGAGI. CDR3 nucleotides: TGTGCCAGCAGCCGACAGGGAAATAACTATGGCTACACCTTC. This codes for CASSRQGNNYGYTF.

This clonotype was detected ten times or more. In DNA, the CDR3 is TGTGCCAGCAGTGGCCCTGGACAGGGGAACTACGAGCAGTACTTC. Translating it yields CASSGPGQGNYEQYF. This sequence joins TRBV6-5 and TRBJ2-7; 9 bases fit TRBD1. Germline V lookup: CDR1 MNHEY, CDR2 SVGAGI. The CDR3 contains 15 residues. With V trimmed by 5 bases and J by 3 bases, 8 bases remained unmatched.